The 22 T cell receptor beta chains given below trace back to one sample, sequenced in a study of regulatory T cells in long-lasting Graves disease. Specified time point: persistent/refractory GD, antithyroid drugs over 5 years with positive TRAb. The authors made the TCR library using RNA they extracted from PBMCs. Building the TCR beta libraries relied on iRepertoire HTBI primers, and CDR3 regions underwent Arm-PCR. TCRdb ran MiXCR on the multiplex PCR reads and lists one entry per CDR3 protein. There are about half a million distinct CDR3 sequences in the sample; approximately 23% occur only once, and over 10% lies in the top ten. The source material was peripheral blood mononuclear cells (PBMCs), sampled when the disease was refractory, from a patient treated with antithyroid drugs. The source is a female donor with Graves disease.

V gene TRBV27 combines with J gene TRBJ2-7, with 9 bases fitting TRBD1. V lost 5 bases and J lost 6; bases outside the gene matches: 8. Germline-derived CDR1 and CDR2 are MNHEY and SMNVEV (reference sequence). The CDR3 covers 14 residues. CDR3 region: CASSIRTGAAEQYF. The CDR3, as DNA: TGTGCCAGCAGTATCCGGACAGGGGCAGCCGAGCAGTACTTC.

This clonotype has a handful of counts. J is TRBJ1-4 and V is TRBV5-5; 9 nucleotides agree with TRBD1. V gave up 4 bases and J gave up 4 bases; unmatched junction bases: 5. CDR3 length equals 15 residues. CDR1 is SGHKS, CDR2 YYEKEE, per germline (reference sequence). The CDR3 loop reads CASSIDRGVNEKLFF. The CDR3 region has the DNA TGTGCCAGCAGCATTGACAGGGGGGTTAATGAAAAACTGTTTTTT.

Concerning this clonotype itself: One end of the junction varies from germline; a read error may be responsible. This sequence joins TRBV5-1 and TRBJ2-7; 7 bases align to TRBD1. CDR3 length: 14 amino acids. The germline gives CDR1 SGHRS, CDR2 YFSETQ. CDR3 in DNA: TGTGCCAGTAGCACCCCGGGACAGTATTACGAGCAGTACTTC. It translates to CASSTPGQYYEQYF.

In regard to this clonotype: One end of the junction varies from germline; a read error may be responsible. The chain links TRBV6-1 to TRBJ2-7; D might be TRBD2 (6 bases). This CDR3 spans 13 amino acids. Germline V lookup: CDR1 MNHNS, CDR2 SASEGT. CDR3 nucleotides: TGTGCCAGCAGTGAGCGACCCCCGGGGGTCGAGAACTTC. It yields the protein CASSERPPGVENF.

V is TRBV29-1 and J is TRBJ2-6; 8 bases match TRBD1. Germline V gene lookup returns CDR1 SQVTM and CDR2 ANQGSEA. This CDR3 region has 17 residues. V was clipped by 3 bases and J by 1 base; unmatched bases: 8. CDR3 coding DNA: TGCAGCGTTGAGGGACAGGACATAAAATCTGGGGCCAACGTCCTGACTTTC. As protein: CSVEGQDIKSGANVLTF.

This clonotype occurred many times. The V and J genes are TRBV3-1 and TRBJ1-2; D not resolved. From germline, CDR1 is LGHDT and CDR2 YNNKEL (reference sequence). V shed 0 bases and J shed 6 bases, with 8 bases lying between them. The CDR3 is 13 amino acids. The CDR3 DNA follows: TGTGCCAGCAGCCAAGACGAATGGCATGGCTACACCTTC. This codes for CASSQDEWHGYTF.

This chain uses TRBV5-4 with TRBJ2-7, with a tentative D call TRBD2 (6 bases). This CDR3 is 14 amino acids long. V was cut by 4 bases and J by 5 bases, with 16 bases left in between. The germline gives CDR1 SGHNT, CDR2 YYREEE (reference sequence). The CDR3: CASSRTTSSDEQYF. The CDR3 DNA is TGTGCCAGCAGCCGGACGACTAGTAGCGACGAGCAGTACTTC.

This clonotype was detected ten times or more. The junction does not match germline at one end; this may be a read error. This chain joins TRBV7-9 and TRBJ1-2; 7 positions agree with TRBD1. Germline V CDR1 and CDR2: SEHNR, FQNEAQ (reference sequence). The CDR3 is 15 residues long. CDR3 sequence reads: CTSSFGQEISYGYTF. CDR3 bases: TGTACCAGCAGCTTTGGACAGGAGATTTCTTATGGCTACACCTTC.

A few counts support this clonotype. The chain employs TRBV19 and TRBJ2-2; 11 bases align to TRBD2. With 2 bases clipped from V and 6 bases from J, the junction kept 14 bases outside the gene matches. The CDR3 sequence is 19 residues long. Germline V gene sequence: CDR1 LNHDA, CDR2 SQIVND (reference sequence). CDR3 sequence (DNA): TGTGCCAGTAGTATAATCGTGGCTAGCGGGGGGTTCCCTCCCGGGGAGCTGTTTTTT. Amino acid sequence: CASSIIVASGGFPPGELFF.

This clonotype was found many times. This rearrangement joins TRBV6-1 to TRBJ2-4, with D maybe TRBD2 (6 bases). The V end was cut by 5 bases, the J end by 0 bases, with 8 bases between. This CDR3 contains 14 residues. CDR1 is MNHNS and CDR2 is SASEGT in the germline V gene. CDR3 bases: TGTGCCAGCAGTCTCGGGGGAGCCAAAAACATTCAGTACTTC. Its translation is CASSLGGAKNIQYF.

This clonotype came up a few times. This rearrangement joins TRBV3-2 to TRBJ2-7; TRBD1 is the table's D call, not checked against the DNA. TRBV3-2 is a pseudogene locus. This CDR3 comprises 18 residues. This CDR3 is CASSQGVKGRDIDYEQYF. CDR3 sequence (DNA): TGTGCCAGCAGCCAAGGGGTCAAGGGCCGGGACATAGACTACGAGCAGTACTTC.

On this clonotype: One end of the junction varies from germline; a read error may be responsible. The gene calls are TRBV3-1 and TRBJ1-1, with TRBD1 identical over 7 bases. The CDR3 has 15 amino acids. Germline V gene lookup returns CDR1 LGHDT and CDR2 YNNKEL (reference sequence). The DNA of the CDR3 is TGTGCCAGCAGCCAAGATCCTACAGGGGTTTCTGAAGCTCTCTTT. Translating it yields CASSQDPTGVSEALF.

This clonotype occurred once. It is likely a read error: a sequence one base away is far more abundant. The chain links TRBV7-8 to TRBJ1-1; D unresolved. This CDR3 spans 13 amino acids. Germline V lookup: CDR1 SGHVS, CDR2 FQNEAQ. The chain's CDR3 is CAGRTDGNTEAFF. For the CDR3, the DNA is TGTGCCGGCAGGACCGACGGAAACACTGAAGCTTTCTTT.

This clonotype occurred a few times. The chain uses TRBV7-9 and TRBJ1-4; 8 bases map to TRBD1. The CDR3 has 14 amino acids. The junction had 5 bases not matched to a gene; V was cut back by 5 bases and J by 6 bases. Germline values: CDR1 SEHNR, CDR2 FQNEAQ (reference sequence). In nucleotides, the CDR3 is TGTGCCAGCAGCCCGACAGGGGTTCATGAAAAACTGTTTTTT. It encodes CASSPTGVHEKLFF.

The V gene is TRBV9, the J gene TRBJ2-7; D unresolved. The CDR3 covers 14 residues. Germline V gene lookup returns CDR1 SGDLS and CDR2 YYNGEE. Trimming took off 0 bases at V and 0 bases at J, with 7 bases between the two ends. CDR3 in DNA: TGTGCCAGCAGCGTAGCCGGTTACTCCTACGAGCAGTACTTC. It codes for CASSVAGYSYEQYF.

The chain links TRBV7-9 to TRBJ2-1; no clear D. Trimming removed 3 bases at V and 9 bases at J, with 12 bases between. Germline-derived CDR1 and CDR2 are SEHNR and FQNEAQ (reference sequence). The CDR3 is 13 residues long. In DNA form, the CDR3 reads TGTGCCAGCAGCTTGTCCACTCGCGGTGAGCAGTTCTTC. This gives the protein CASSLSTRGEQFF.

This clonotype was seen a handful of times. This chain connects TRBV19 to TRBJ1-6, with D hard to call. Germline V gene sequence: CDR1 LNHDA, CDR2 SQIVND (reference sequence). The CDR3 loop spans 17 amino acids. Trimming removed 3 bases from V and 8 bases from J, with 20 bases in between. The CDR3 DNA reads TGTGCCAGTAGTATCGGGTTGAGTGGATCGAGGGATTCACCCCTCCACTTT. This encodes CASSIGLSGSRDSPLHF.

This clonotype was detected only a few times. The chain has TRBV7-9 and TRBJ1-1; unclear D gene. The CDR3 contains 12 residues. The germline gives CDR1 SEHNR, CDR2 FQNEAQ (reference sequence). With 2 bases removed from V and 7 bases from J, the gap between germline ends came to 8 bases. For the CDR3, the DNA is TGTGCCAGCAGCTTAAATGGGGTTGAAGCTTTCTTT. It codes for CASSLNGVEAFF. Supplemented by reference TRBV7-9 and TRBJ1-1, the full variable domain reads DTGVSQNPRHKITKRGQNVTFRCDPISEHNRLYWYRQTLGQGPEFLTYFQNEAQLEKSRLLSDRFSAERPKGSFSTLEIQRTEQGDSAMYLCASSLNGVEAFFGQGTRLTVV.

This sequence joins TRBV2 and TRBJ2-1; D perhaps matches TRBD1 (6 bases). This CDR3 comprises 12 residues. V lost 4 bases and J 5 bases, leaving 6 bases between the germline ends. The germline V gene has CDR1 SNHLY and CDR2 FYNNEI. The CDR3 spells CASSGQDNEQFF. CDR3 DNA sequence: TGTGCCAGCAGTGGACAGGACAATGAGCAGTTCTTC.

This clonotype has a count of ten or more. CDR3 sequence: CASSLAQYNEKLFF. The DNA of the CDR3 is TGCGCCAGCAGCTTGGCACAGTATAATGAAAAACTGTTTTTT. This sequence joins TRBV5-1 and TRBJ1-4; no reliable D call. V was shortened by 0 bases and J by 4 bases, with 7 bases between the two germline ends. This CDR3 region has 14 residues. Germline-derived CDR1 and CDR2 are SGHRS and YFSETQ. Full variable domain (rest looked up from reference TRBV5-1 and TRBJ1-4): KAGVTQTPRYLIKTRGQQVTLSCSPISGHRSVSWYQQTPGQGLQFLFEYFSETQRNKGNFPGRFSGRQFSNSRSEMNVSTLELGDSALYLCASSLAQYNEKLFFGSGTQLSVL.

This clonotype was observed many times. Here the CDR3 DNA reads TGTGCCAGCGCCGTTGGCCCCAACCAAGAGACCCAGTACTTC. This codes for CASAVGPNQETQYF. J is TRBJ2-5 and V is TRBV12-3 or TRBV12-4, with no clear D. The CDR3 runs 14 residues. Trimming took 8 bases from V and 0 from J, leaving 13 bases between them.

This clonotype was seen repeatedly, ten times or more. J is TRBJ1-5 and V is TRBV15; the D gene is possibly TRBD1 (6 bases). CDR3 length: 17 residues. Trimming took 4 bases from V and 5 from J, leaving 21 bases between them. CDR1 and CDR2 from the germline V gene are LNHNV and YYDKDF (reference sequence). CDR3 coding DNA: TGTGCCACCAGCAAACCGGACAGCACCTATCAATATCAGCCCCAGCATTTT. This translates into CATSKPDSTYQYQPQHF.